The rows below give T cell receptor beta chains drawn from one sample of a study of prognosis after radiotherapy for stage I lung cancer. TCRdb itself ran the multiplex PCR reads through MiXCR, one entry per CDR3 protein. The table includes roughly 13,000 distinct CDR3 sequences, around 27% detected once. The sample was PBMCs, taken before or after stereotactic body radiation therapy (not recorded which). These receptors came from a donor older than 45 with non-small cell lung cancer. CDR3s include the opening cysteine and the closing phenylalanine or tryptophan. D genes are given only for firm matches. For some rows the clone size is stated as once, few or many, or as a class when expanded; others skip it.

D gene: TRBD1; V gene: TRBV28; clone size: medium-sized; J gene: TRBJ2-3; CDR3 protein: CASSSNLDRATDTQYF; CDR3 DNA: TGTGCCAGCAGTTCTAACCTGGACAGGGCCACAGATACGCAGTATTTT
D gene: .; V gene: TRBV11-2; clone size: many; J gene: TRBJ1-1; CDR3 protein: CASSPRPPRGTEAFF; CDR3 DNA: TGTGCCAGCAGCCCAAGGCCCCCGAGAGGGACTGAAGCTTTCTTT
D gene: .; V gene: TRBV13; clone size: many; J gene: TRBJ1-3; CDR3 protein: CASSRWVGSGNTIYF; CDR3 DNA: TGTGCCAGCAGCCGGTGGGTGGGCTCTGGAAACACCATATATTTT
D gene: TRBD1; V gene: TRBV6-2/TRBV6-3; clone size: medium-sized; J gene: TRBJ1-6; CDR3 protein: CASKPGQSNSPLHF; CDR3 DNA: TGTGCCAGCAAACCGGGACAGAGTAATTCACCCCTCCACTTT
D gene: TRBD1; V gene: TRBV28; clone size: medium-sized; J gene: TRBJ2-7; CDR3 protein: CASTSGGLYEQYF; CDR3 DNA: TGTGCCAGCACATCAGGGGGCTTATACGAGCAGTACTTC
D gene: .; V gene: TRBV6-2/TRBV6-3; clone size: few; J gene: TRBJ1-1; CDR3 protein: CASREAGAVTEAFF; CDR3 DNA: TGTGCCAGCAGGGAGGCGGGGGCTGTGACTGAAGCTTTCTTT
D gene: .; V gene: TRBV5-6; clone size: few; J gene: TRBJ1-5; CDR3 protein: CASSPGPGNHPQHF; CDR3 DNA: TGTGCCAGCAGTCCGGGGCCGGGCAATCATCCCCAGCATTTT
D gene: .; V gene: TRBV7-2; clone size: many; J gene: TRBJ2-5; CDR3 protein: CASSLGVGTQYF; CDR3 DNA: TGTGCCAGCAGCTTGGGGGTCGGGACCCAGTACTTC
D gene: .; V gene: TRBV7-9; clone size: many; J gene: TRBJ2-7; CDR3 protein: CASSLAGADYEQYF; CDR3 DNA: TGTGCCAGCAGCTTAGCGGGGGCAGATTACGAGCAGTACTTC
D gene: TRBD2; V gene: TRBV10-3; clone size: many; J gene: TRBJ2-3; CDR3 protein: CAISQTSLDTQYF; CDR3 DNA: TGTGCCATCAGCCAGACTAGCTTAGATACGCAGTATTTT
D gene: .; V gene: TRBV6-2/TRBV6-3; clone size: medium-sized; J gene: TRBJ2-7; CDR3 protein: CASSYGAEQYF; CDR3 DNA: TGTGCCAGCAGTTACGGTGCCGAGCAGTACTTC
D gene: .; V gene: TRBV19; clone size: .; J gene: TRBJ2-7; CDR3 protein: CHSSIQGRTYEQYF; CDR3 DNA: TGTCACAGTAGTATCCAGGGACGGACCTACGAGCAGTACTTC
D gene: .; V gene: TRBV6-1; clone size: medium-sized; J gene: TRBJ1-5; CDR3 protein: CASNPNGNSNQPQHF; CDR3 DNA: TGTGCCAGCAATCCCAACGGTAATAGCAATCAGCCCCAGCATTTT
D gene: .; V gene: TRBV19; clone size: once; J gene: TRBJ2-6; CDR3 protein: CANSWPSGANILTF; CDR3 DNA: TGTGCCAACTCTTGGCCCTCTGGGGCCAACATCCTGACTTTC
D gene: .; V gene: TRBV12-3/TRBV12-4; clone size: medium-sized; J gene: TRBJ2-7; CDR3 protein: CASSFSQGRGEQYF; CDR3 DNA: TGTGCCAGCAGTTTTAGTCAGGGAAGAGGCGAGCAGTACTTC
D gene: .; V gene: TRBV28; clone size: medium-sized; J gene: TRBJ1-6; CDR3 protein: CASSSPVPNSPLHF; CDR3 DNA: TGTGCCAGCAGTTCCCCGGTCCCAAATTCACCCCTCCACTTT
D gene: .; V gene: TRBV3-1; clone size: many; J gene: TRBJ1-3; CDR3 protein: CASSQAPRFSGNTIYF; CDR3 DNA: TGTGCCAGCAGCCAAGCTCCTCGCTTCTCTGGAAACACCATATATTTT
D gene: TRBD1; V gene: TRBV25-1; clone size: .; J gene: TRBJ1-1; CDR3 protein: CSSSGGRTGYGTEAFF; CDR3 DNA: TGTTCCAGCAGTGGAGGCAGGACAGGGTACGGAACTGAAGCTTTCTTT
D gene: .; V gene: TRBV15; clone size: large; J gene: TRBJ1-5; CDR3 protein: CATSRGGTGPNQPQHF; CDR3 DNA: TGTGCCACCAGCAGAGGGGGAACAGGGCCTAATCAGCCCCAGCATTTT
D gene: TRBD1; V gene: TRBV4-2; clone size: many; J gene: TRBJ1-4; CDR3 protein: CASSRSTGGADGATNEKLFF; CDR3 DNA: TGTGCCAGCAGCCGATCGACAGGGGGCGCCGATGGCGCAACTAATGAAAAACTGTTTTTT
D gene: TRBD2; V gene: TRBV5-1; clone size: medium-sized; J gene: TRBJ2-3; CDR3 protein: CASSWTSGGLSTDTQYF; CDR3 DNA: TGCGCCAGCAGCTGGACTAGCGGGGGGCTTAGCACAGATACGCAGTATTTT
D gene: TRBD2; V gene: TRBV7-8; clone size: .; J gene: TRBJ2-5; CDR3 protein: CASSLRGVGTQYF; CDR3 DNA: TGTGCCAGCAGCTTACGGGGGGTGGGGACCCAGTACTTC
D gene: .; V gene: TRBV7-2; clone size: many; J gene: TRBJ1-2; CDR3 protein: CASSLDRVHYGYTF; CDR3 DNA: TGTGCCAGCAGCTTAGACAGGGTACACTATGGCTACACCTTC
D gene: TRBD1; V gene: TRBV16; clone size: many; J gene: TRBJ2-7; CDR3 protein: CASSLQGEIGHEQYF; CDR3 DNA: TGTGCCAGCAGCCTACAGGGGGAAATTGGGCACGAGCAGTACTTC
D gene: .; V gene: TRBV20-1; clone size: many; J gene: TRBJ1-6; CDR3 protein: CSARDPRGGSFF; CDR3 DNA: TGCAGTGCTAGAGATCCGAGGGGCGGATCTTTCTTT
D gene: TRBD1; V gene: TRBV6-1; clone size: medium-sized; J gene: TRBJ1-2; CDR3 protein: CASSSGTGALNYGYTF; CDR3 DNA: TGTGCCAGCAGCTCCGGGACAGGGGCACTCAACTATGGCTACACCTTC
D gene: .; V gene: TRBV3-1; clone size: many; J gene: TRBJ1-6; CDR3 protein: CASSPPSNSPLHF; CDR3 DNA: TGTGCCAGCAGCCCCCCCTCGAATTCACCCCTCCACTTT
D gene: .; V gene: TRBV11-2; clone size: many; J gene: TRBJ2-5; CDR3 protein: CASSSHVGKHETQYF; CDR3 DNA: TGTGCCAGCAGCTCCCACGTCGGCAAGCATGAGACCCAGTACTTC
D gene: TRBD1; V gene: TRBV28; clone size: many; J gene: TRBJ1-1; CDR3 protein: CASRSRQGENTEAFF; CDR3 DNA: TGTGCCAGCAGGTCCAGACAGGGGGAGAACACTGAAGCTTTCTTT
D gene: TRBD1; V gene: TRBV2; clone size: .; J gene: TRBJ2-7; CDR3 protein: CASSEKLRKTGDYEQYF; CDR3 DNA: TGTGCCAGCAGTGAAAAGCTCCGCAAGACAGGGGACTACGAGCAGTACTTC
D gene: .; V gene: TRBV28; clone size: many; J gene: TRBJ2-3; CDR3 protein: CASSNSGQLTDTQYF; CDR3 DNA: TGTGCCAGCAGCAACAGTGGACAGCTCACAGATACGCAGTATTTT
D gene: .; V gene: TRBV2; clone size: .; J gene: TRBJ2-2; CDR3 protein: CARTDTGELFF; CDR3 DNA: TGTGCCAGGACGGACACCGGGGAGCTGTTTTTT
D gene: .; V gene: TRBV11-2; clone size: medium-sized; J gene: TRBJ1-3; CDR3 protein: CASSSLRGRSGNTIYF; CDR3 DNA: TGTGCCAGCAGCTCCCTCCGGGGCAGGTCTGGAAACACCATATATTTT
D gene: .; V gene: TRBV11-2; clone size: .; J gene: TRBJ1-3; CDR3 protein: CASLGLSGNTIYF; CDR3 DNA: TGTGCCAGCCTGGGCCTCTCTGGAAACACCATATATTTT
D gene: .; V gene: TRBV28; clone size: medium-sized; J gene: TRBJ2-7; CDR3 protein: CASSQGRRREQYF; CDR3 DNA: TGTGCCAGTTCACAGGGAAGACGTAGGGAGCAGTACTTC
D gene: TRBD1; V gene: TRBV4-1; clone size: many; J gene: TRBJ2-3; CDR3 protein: CASSQERDRASDTQYF; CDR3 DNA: TGCGCCAGCAGCCAAGAAAGGGACAGGGCCTCAGATACGCAGTATTTT
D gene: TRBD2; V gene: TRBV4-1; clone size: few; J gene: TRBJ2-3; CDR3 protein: CASSQERGASGVAADTQYF; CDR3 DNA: TGCGCCAGCAGCCAAGAAAGGGGGGCTAGCGGGGTGGCCGCAGATACGCAGTATTTT
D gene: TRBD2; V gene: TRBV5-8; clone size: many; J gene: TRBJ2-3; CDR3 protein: CASSLDGLAGVPDTQYF; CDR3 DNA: TGTGCCAGCAGCTTGGATGGTCTAGCGGGAGTTCCAGATACGCAGTATTTT
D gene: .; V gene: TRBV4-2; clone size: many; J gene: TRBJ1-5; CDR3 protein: CASSQVGDQPQHF; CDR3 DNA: TGTGCCAGCAGCCAAGTTGGAGATCAGCCCCAGCATTTT
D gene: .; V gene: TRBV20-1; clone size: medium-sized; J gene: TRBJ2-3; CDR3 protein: CSASGGTLVTDTQYF; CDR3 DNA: TGCAGTGCTAGTGGAGGAACACTGGTCACAGATACGCAGTATTTT
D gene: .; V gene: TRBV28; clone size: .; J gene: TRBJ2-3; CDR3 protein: CASSQGLLGPDTQYF; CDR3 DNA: TGTGCTAGCAGCCAGGGACTGTTGGGTCCAGATACGCAGTATTTT
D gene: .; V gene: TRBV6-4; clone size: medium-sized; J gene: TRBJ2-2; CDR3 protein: CASSYRANTGELFF; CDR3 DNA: TGTGCCAGCAGTTACCGGGCGAACACCGGGGAGCTGTTTTTT
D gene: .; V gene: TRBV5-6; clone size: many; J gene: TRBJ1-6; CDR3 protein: CASSGGGFVASPLHF; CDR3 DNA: TGTGCCAGCAGCGGGGGGGGATTCGTTGCTTCACCCCTCCACTTT
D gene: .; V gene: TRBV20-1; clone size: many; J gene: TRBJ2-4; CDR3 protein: CSATARQILAKNIQYF; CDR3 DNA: TGCAGTGCTACCGCCCGACAAATACTAGCCAAAAACATTCAGTACTTC
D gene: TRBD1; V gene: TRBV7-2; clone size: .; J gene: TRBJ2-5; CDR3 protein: CASSLVLDRGGTQYF; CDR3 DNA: TGTGCCAGCAGCTTAGTATTGGACAGGGGAGGGACACAGTACTTC
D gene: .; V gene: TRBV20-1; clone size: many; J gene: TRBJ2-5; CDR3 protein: CSASVGQQETQYF; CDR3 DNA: TGCAGTGCTAGCGTCGGGCAGCAAGAGACCCAGTACTTC